Listed here is a single T cell receptor beta chain. Its antigen is not yet known. The sample holds no much larger clone one base away, and base qualities are not on file. Via the germline V gene, CDR1 is KGHDR and CDR2 SFDVKD. The V end loses 7 bases and the J end loses 0 bases, and a stretch of 9 bases separates them. Including the terminal cysteine and phenylalanine, the CDR3 comprises 14 residues. Of the read, only the CDR3 DNA is kept; its 42 bases are in frame from base 1. This sample is drawn from a study of blood T cell repertoires in COVID-19 (dated by TCRdb to between 2020 and 2021). Context from the whole study: Collaborator samples came from the United States, Italy and Spain and covered acute and convalescent phases of COVID-19. The material from the prospective study consisted of cDNA or gDNA derived from T cells, B-cell-depleted T cells, or PBMCs. Subjects who had been exposed to COVID-19, were actively infected with it, or had recovered from it provided the deeply sampled blood TCRbeta repertoires that made up the dataset. A freely available public database, intended as a resource for researchers studying the immune response to SARS-CoV-2, is where the repertoires were released. The samples were drawn from two sources: the first 160 participants of the ongoing ImmuneRACE study, and 1,000 to 1,500 subjects contributed by 6 global collaborators. The sample metadata nearly always contained a de-identified subject ID, COVID-19 status, age in years and sex. Where available, HLA class I and class II types were obtained from metadata supplied by the sample provider rather than from assay-based typing.

Participants in the prospective study were enrolled through a virtual design, were aged 18 to 89 years, and lived in roughly 24 United States geographic areas. To assign participants to cohorts, the prospective study relied on clinical history that participants themselves reported in a screening survey and a study questionnaire. Recovered participants in ImmuneRACE Cohort 3 were defined by two consecutive negative NP/OP PCR tests, clearance by a healthcare professional, or resolution of symptoms. Mobile phlebotomists in the prospective study collected whole blood, serum and a nasopharyngeal or oropharyngeal swab from every participant. Participants in the prospective study had the option to provide additional blood draws and questionnaires over an approximately 2-month period. Prospective study blood samples were shipped either frozen or at room temperature before DNA extraction. The immunoSEQ Assay, a bias-controlled multiplex PCR, was used to amplify TCRbeta CDR3 regions from genomic DNA. The authors processed their data as follows. Nucleated cell counts per sample were estimated from amplification of reference gene primers within the assay. Sequence reads were collapsed and filtered to measure the absolute abundance of every unique TCRbeta CDR3 rearrangement. Productive Simpson clonality was computed per sample as the square root of Simpson's diversity index over productive rearrangements. TCRdb obtained this table from immuneACCESS and retained in-frame rearrangements with V and J assigned. These tables miss some clones; where compared with another copy, unresolved V genes account for less than half of the shortfall, and the remainder is unexplained. D and trimming come from the DNA, and the V and J calls and clone size come from that table. The sample data list roughly 400,000 clones, and roughly 87% of these were observed just once. Of the sample, around 0.6% falls within the top ten clones.

General study outcomes and caveats: Clinical and demographic metadata were provided uncurated, with the amount varying by source and participant.

In this chain, TRBV24-1 is recombined with TRBJ1-5; 6 matching bases give a weak D call of TRBD1. Material: PBMCs or T cells enriched from blood (not recorded which). This receptor was obtained from a man in his late teens or twenties who had recovered from COVID-19. The encoded CDR3 is CATSGTFSNQPQHF. In nucleotide form, the sequence is TGTGCCACCAGCGGGACATTTAGCAATCAGCCCCAGCATTTT.